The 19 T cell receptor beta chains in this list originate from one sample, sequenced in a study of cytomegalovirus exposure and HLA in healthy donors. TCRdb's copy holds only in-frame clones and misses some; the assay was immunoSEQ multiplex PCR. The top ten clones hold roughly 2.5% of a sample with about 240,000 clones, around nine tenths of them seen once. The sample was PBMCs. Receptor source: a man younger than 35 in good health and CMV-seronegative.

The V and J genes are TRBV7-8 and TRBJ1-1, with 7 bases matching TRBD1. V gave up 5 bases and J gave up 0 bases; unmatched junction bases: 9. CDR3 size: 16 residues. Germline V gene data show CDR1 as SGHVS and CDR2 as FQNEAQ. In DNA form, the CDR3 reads TGTGCCAGCAGCGTAGGGACAGCTACCATGAACACTGAAGCTTTCTTT. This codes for CASSVGTATMNTEAFF. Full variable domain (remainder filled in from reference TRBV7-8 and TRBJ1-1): GAGVSQSPRYKVAKRGQDVALRCDPISGHVSLFWYQQALGQGPEFLTYFQNEAQLDKSGLPSDRFFAERPEGSVSTLKIQRTQQEDSAVYLCASSVGTATMNTEAFFGQGTRLTVV.

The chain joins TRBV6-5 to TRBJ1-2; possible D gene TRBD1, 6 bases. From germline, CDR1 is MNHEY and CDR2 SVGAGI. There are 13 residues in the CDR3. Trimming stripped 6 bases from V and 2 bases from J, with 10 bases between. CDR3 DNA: TGTGCCAGCAGACAACAGGGAAACTATGGCTACACCTTC. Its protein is CASRQQGNYGYTF.

The CDR3, as DNA: TGTGCCAGCAGCCACATTTCCGGGACAGGGAGGGAAAAACTGTTTTTT. It yields the protein CASSHISGTGREKLFF. The V gene is TRBV7-9, the J gene TRBJ1-4, with TRBD1 identical over 9 bases. Trimming removed 5 bases from V and 8 bases from J; junction bases left unmatched: 12. CDR1 is SEHNR and CDR2 is FQNEAQ in the germline V gene (reference sequence). The CDR3 runs 16 residues. The variable domain in full, completed from reference TRBV7-9 and TRBJ1-4, reads DTGVSQNPRHKITKRGQNVTFRCDPISEHNRLYWYRQTLGQGPEFLTYFQNEAQLEKSRLLSDRFSAERPKGSFSTLEIQRTEQGDSAMYLCASSHISGTGREKLFFGSGTQLSVL.

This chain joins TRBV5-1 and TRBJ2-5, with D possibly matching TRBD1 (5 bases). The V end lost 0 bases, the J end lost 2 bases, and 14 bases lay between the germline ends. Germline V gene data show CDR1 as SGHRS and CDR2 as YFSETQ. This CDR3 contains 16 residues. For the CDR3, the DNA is TGCGCCAGCAGCTTGGGAGCGACAGCTCAACAAGAGACCCAGTACTTC. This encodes CASSLGATAQQETQYF.

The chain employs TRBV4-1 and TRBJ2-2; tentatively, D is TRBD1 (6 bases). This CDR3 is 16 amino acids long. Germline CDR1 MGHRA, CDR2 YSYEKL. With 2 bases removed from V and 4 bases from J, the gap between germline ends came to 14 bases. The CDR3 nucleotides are TGCGCCAGCAGCCAAAACGACAGGAGCACCACCGGGGAGCTGTTTTTT. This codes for CASSQNDRSTTGELFF.

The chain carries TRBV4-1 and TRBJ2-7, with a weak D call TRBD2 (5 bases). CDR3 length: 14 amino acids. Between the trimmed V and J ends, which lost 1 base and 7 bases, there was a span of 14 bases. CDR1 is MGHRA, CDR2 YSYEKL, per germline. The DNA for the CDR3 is TGCGCCAGCAGCCAAGGGGAGACTTTTAGGGAGCAGTACTTC. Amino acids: CASSQGETFREQYF.

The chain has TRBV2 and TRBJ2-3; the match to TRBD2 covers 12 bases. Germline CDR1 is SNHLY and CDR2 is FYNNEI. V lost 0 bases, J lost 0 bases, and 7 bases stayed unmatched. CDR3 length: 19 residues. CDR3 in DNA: TGTGCCAGCAGTGAAGCGACTAGCGGGGGACTTCTTAGCACAGATACGCAGTATTTT. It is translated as CASSEATSGGLLSTDTQYF.

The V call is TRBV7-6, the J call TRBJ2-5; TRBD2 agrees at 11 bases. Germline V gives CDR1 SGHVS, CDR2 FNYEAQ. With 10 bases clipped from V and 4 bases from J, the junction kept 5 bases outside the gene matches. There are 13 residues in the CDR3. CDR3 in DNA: TGTGCCACAACTGGGACTAGCGGAGAGACCCAGTACTTC. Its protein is CATTGTSGETQYF.

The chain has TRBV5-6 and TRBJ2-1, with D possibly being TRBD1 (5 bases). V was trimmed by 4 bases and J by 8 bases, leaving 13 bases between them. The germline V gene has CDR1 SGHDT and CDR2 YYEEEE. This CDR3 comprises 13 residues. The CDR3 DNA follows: TGTGCCAGCAGCCCAGACAGCTTTTATGAGCAGTTCTTC. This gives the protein CASSPDSFYEQFF.

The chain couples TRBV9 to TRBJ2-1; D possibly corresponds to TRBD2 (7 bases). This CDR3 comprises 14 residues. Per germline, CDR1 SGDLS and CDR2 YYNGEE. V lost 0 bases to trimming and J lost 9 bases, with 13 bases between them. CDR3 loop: CASSVGGGAAEQFF. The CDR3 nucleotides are TGTGCCAGCAGCGTAGGAGGGGGGGCCGCTGAGCAGTTCTTC.

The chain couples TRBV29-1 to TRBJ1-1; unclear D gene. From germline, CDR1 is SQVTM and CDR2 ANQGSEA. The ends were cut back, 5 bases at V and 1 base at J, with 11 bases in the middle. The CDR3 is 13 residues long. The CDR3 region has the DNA TGCAGCGTTTACGGGGAAGGGAACACTGAAGCTTTCTTT. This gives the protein CSVYGEGNTEAFF.

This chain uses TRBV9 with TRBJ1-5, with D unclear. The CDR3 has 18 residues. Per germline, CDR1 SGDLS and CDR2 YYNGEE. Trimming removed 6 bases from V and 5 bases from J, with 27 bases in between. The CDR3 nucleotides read TGTGCCAGCATCTCATCCCCAGATGCCCCCCTAGCTGATCAGCCCCAGCATTTT. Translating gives CASISSPDAPLADQPQHF. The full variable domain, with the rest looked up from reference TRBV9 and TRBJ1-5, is DSGVTQTPKHLITATGQRVTLRCSPRSGDLSVYWYQQSLDQGLQFLIQYYNGEERAKGNILERFSAQQFPDLHSELNLSSLELGDSALYFCASISSPDAPLADQPQHFGDGTRLSIL.

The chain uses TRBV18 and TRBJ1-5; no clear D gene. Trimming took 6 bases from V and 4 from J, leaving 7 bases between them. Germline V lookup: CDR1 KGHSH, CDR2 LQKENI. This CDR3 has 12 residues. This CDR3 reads CASSGENQPQHF. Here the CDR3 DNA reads TGTGCCAGCTCCGGGGAAAATCAGCCCCAGCATTTT.

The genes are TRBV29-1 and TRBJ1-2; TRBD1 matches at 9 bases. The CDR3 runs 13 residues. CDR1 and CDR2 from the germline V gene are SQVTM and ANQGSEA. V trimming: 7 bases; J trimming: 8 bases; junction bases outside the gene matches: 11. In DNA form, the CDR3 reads TGCAGCGCGGGGACAGGGCTTGAGGGGGGCTACACCTTC. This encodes CSAGTGLEGGYTF. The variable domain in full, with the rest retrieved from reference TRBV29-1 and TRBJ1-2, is SAVISQKPSRDICQRGTSLTIQCQVDSQVTMMFWYRQQPGQSLTLIATANQGSEATYESGFVIDKFPISRPNLTFSTLTVSNMSPEDSSIYLCSAGTGLEGGYTFGSGTRLTVV.

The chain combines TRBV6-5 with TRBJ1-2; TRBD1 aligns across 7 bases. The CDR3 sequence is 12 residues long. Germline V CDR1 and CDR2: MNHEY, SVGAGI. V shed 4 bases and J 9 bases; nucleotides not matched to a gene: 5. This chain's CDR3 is CASSSNRGSYTF. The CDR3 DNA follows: TGTGCCAGCAGTTCCAACAGGGGTAGCTACACCTTC.

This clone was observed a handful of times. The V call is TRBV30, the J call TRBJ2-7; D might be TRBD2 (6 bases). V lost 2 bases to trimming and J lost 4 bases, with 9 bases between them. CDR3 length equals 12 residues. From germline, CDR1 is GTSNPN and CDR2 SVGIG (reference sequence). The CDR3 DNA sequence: TGTGCCTGGAGTAGGGACTCATACGAGCAGTACTTC. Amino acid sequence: CAWSRDSYEQYF.

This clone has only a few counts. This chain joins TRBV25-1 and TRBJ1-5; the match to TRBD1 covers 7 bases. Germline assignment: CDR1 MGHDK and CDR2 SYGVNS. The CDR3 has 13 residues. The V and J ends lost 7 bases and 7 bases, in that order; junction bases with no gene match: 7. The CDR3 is CASTDRVEQPQHF. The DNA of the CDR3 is TGTGCCAGCACCGACAGGGTCGAGCAGCCCCAGCATTTT.

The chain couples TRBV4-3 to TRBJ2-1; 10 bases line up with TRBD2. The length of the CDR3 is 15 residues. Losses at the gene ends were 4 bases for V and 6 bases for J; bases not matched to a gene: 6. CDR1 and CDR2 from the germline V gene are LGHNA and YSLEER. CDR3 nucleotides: TGCGCCAGCAGCCCAGGGGTAGCGGGAGGCAATGAGCAGTTCTTC. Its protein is CASSPGVAGGNEQFF.

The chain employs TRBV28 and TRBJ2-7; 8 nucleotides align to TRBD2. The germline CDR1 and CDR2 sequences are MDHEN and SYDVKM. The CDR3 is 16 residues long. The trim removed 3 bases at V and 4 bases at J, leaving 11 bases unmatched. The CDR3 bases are TGTGCCAGCAGTTTTCATCTAGCGGGTCTCTCTTACGAGCAGTACTTC. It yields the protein CASSFHLAGLSYEQYF.